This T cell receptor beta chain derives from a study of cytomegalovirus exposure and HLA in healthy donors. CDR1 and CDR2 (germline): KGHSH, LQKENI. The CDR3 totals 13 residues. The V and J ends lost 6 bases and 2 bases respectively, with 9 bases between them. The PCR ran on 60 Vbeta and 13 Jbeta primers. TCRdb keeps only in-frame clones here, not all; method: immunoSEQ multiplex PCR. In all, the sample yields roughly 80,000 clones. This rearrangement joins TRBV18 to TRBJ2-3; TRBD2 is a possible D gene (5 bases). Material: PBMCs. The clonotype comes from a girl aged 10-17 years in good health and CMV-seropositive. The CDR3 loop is CASSEGLTDTQYF. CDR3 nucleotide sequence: TGTGCCAGCTCCGAGGGCCTCACAGATACGCAGTATTTT.